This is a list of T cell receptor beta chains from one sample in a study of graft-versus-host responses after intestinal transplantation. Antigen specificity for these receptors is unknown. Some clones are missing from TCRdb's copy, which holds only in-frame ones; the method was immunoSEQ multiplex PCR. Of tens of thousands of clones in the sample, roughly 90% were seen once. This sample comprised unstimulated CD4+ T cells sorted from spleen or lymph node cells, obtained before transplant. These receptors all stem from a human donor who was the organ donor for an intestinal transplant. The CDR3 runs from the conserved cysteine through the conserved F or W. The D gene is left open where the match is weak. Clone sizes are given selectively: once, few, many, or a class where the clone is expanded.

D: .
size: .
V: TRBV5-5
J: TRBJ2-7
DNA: TGTGCCAGCAGCCGACAGGCCCCCTACGAGCAGTACTTC
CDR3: CASSRQAPYEQYF

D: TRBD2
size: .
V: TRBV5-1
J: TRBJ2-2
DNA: TGCGCCAGCAGCTTGGATCTAGCGGGAGGGAACACCGGGGAGCTGTTTTTT
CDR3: CASSLDLAGGNTGELFF

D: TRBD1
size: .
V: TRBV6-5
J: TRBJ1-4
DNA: TGTGCCAGCAGTTTACAGGACAGGGATCTGTTTTTT
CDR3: CASSLQDRDLFF

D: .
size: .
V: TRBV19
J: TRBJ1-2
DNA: TGTGCCAGTACCAACCGGGACACCAGCCGCTACACCTTC
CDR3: CASTNRDTSRYTF

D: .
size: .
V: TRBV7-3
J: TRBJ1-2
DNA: TGTGCCAGCAGCTTATTCGGGGAGGGTGGCTACACCTTC
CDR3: CASSLFGEGGYTF

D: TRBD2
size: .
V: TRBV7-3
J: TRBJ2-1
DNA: TGTGCCAGCAGCGACGGGGGTTGGGGGAGGGCCATTCTTTCGCAGAATGAGCAGTTCTTC
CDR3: CASSDGGWGRAILSQNEQFF

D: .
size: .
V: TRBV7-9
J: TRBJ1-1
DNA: TGTGCCAGCACCCAGGGGTTTAGGGCGAACACTGAAGCTTTCTTT
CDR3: CASTQGFRANTEAFF

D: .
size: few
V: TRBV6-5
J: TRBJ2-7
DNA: TGTGCCAGCAGTCCTAACCAACAGGGTTCCTACGAGCAGTACTTC
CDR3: CASSPNQQGSYEQYF

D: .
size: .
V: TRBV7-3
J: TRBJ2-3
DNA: TGTGCCAGCAGCCCCGACCGGGTAGATACGCAGTATTTT
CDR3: CASSPDRVDTQYF

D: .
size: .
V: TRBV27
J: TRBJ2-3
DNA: TGTGCCAGCAGTTTAGATCGGGGAGATACGCAGTATTTT
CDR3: CASSLDRGDTQYF

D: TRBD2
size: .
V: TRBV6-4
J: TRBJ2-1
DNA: TGTGCCACCCGCCAATCGGGAGGGCCGCACAATGAGCAGTTCTTC
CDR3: CATRQSGGPHNEQFF

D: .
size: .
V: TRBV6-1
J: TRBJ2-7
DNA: TGTGCCAGCACCCTCACGGTTTTGGCCTACGAGCAGTACTTC
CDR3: CASTLTVLAYEQYF

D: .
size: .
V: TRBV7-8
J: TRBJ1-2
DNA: TGTGCCAGCAAAACAGGGTCGGTGTGGGCCGAGGGCGGCTACACCTTC
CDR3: CASKTGSVWAEGGYTF

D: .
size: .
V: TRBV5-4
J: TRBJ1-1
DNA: TGTGCCAGCAGCTTGGGCGGGGCTAAGCTGGGTTTT
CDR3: CASSLGGAKLGF